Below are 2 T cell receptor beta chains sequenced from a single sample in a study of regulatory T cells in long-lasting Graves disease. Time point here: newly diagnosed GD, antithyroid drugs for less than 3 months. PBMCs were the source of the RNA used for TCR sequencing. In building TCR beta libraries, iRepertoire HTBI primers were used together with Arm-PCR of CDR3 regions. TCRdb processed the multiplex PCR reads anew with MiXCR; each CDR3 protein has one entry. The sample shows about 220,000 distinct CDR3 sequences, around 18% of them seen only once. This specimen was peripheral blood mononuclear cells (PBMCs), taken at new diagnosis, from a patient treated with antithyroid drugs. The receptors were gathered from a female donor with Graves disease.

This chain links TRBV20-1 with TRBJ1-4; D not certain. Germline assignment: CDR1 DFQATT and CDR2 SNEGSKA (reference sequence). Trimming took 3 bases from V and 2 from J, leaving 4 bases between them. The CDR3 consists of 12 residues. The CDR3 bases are TGCAGTGCTAGTGGGACTAATGAAAAACTGTTTTTT. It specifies CSASGTNEKLFF.

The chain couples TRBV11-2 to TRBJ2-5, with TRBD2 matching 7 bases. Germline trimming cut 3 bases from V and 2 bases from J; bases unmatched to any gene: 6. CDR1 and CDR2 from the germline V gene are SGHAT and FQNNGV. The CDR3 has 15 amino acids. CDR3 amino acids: CASSLFYGRQETQYF. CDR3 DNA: TGTGCCAGCAGCTTGTTTTACGGGAGGCAAGAGACCCAGTACTTC.